Presented here are 30 T cell receptor beta chains from one specimen sequenced in a study of blood T cell repertoires in COVID-19. Method: immunoSEQ multiplex PCR; TCRdb's copy keeps in-frame clones and lacks some. The table shows over 120,000 clones, with about 85% occurring only once. Sequenced material: peripheral blood. The receptor set was obtained from a woman in her seventies with COVID-19, enrolled during active disease.

This rearrangement joins TRBV4-2 to TRBJ2-1, with 7 bases aligning to TRBD1. There are 18 residues in the CDR3. CDR1 and CDR2 (germline): LGHNA, YNFKEQ. The V gene end was trimmed by 3 bases and the J gene end by 0 bases; junction bases not matched to a gene: 11. The DNA for the CDR3 is TGTGCCAGCAGCCAGGTCAGGGGGTCTGTAAGCTCCTACAATGAGCAGTTCTTC. This encodes CASSQVRGSVSSYNEQFF.

The rearrangement links TRBV28 to TRBJ2-5; D might be TRBD1 (6 bases). Germline V CDR1 and CDR2: MDHEN, SYDVKM. V was pared by 7 bases and J by 4 bases, with 19 bases between. This CDR3 is built from 15 residues. The CDR3 sequence is CASKREQGRGETQYF. CDR3 sequence (DNA): TGTGCCAGCAAAAGGGAACAGGGTCGGGGAGAGACCCAGTACTTC.

The CDR3 nucleotides are TGTGCCAGCAGCCGTCCTGGGACTGGGGCCAAAAACATTCAGTACTTC. It translates to CASSRPGTGAKNIQYF. The chain links TRBV3-1 (or the pseudogene TRBV3-2) to TRBJ2-4; D perhaps matches TRBD2 (6 bases). The V end was cut by 4 bases, the J end by 1 base, with 14 bases between. CDR1 and CDR2 (germline): LGHDT, YNNKEL (reference sequence). The CDR3 runs 16 residues.

The J gene is TRBJ1-5, the V gene TRBV11-2; possible D gene TRBD1, 6 bases. V dropped 5 bases and J dropped 0 bases, with 11 bases sitting between them. CDR1 and CDR2 from the germline V gene are SGHAT and FQNNGV. The CDR3 has 15 amino acids. The CDR3 nucleotides read TGTGCCAGCAGCGTCAGGGGCTATAGCAATCAGCCCCAGCATTTT. Translation gives CASSVRGYSNQPQHF.

V usage is TRBV3-1 (or the pseudogene TRBV3-2) and J usage is TRBJ1-2; D uncertain. Germline V gene data show CDR1 as LGHDT and CDR2 as YNNKEL (reference sequence). The V end lost 1 base, the J end lost 6 bases, and 6 bases lay between the germline ends. This CDR3 has 12 amino acids. The CDR3 protein is CASSQGQNGYTF. For the CDR3, the DNA is TGTGCCAGCAGCCAAGGGCAGAATGGCTACACCTTC.

The rearrangement uses TRBV9 and TRBJ2-3; D is ambiguous. This CDR3 contains 12 residues. Between the trimmed V and J ends, which lost 0 bases and 6 bases, there was a span of 5 bases. The germline gives CDR1 SGDLS, CDR2 YYNGEE. The CDR3 DNA reads TGTGCCAGCAGCGTAGTGAGTGATACGCAGTATTTT. Its translation is CASSVVSDTQYF.

The chain is built from TRBV5-4 and TRBJ1-3; tentative D call: TRBD1 (5 bases). Germline assignment: CDR1 SGHNT and CDR2 YYREEE (reference sequence). V was cut by 4 bases and J by 4 bases, with 15 bases left in between. CDR3 length equals 15 residues. The CDR3 region has the DNA TGTGCCAGCAGCCCGGAAACAGGATCCGGAAACACCATATATTTT. Translated, it gives CASSPETGSGNTIYF.

The chain is built from TRBV12-3 or TRBV12-4 and TRBJ2-7, with a weak D call TRBD2 (7 bases). V was pared by 4 bases and J by 7 bases, with 11 bases between. This CDR3 comprises 12 residues. The CDR3 nucleotides read TGTGCCAGCAGTTCCGGGGGGCCAGAGCAGTACTTC. Protein: CASSSGGPEQYF.

The chain carries TRBV7-2 and TRBJ2-3, with 7 nucleotides matching TRBD1. Per the germline V gene, CDR1 is SGHTA and CDR2 is FQGNSA. V shed 5 bases and J 0 bases; nucleotides not matched to a gene: 11. The CDR3 has 17 residues. The CDR3 nucleotides read TGTGCCAGCAGCCTAGAATCGGGGACAGCTAGCACAGATACGCAGTATTTT. This gives the protein CASSLESGTASTDTQYF.

This sequence joins TRBV5-1 and TRBJ2-3, with D possibly TRBD2 on 5 matching bases. V shed 4 bases and J shed 2 bases, with 17 bases lying between them. The CDR3 loop spans 16 amino acids. CDR1 and CDR2 from the germline V gene are SGHRS and YFSETQ. In nucleotides, the CDR3 is TGCGCCAGCAGCGAACTTTATCGGGGTTCCACAGATACGCAGTATTTT. This translates into CASSELYRGSTDTQYF.

This clone was detected a few times. The chain couples TRBV25-1 to TRBJ1-2; D not certain. CDR3 size: 14 residues. The germline gives CDR1 MGHDK, CDR2 SYGVNS. Trimming cost V 3 bases and J 6 bases, with 14 bases left between them. The CDR3 region has the DNA TGTGCCAGCAGTGACGCAGGTCCCTTCAATGGCTACACCTTC. Translation gives CASSDAGPFNGYTF.

The chain carries TRBV5-1 and TRBJ1-5; 7 bases align to TRBD1. Germline values: CDR1 SGHRS, CDR2 YFSETQ. The ends lost 2 bases at V and 0 bases at J; junction bases unmatched: 2. The length of the CDR3 is 15 residues. The CDR3 bases are TGCGCCAGCAGCTTACAGGGGTTTAGCAATCAGCCCCAGCATTTT. As protein: CASSLQGFSNQPQHF.

This clone was found once. The CDR3 nucleotides are TGTGCCAGTGGATCCGGGACAGGGGACACCGGGGAGCTGTTTTTT. Encoded protein: CASGSGTGDTGELFF. The V call is TRBV19, the J call TRBJ2-2, with 10 nucleotides matching TRBD1. The CDR3 is 15 amino acids. V gave up 8 bases and J gave up 3 bases; unmatched junction bases: 6. Germline-derived CDR1 and CDR2 are LNHDA and SQIVND (reference sequence).

This chain connects TRBV5-1 to TRBJ2-7, with D possibly being TRBD1 (5 bases). The CDR3 is 13 residues long. Germline CDR1 reads SGHRS; CDR2 reads YFSETQ. V was trimmed by 1 base and J by 3 bases, leaving 8 bases between them. CDR3 protein: CASSLLGDYEQYF. The CDR3 nucleotides read TGCGCCAGCAGCTTGCTAGGGGACTACGAGCAGTACTTC.

The rearrangement joins TRBV14 to TRBJ1-1, with TRBD1 matching over 8 bases. Trimming at V came to 1 base and at J to 0 bases, leaving 16 bases not matched to a gene. CDR1 and CDR2 from the germline V gene are SGHDN and FVKESK. The CDR3 is 20 residues long. The CDR3 DNA sequence: TGTGCCAGCAGCCAAGTCCCTTCGACAGGGGTAAAAATGGTGAACACTGAAGCTTTCTTT. This gives the protein CASSQVPSTGVKMVNTEAFF.

The V gene is TRBV18, the J gene TRBJ2-4, with D perhaps TRBD2 (6 bases). Germline loops: CDR1 KGHSH, CDR2 LQKENI. V dropped 1 base and J dropped 1 base, with 14 bases sitting between them. This CDR3 has 17 amino acids. Here the CDR3 reads CASSPQSPGVAKNIQYF. In nucleotides, the CDR3 is TGTGCCAGCTCACCACAATCTCCGGGGGTGGCCAAAAACATTCAGTACTTC.

The chain carries TRBV5-1 and TRBJ1-2, with TRBD1 identical over 12 bases. The germline gives CDR1 SGHRS, CDR2 YFSETQ. V was clipped by 3 bases and J by 4 bases; unmatched bases: 10. The CDR3 is 17 amino acids. The CDR3 spells CASSSSGTGGRIYGYTF. The CDR3, as DNA: TGCGCCAGCAGCTCCTCCGGGACAGGGGGCAGAATCTATGGCTACACCTTC.

The chain recombines TRBV28 with TRBJ1-1; possible D gene TRBD1, 6 bases. The V gene's germline CDR1 is MDHEN and CDR2 SYDVKM. Trimming cost V 6 bases and J 0 bases, with 17 bases left between them. This CDR3 comprises 16 residues. CDR3 sequence reads: CASSWGGASVNTEAFF. DNA of the CDR3: TGTGCCAGCAGCTGGGGGGGGGCGTCCGTGAACACTGAAGCTTTCTTT.

J is TRBJ1-3 and V is TRBV11-2; 7 nucleotides line up with TRBD1. V was clipped by 5 bases and J by 2 bases; unmatched bases: 6. The germline V gene encodes CDR1 SGHAT and CDR2 FQNNGV. The CDR3 is 15 residues long. CDR3 bases: TGTGCCAGCAGCATCGACAGGGCGCCTGGAAACACCATATATTTT. This sequence encodes CASSIDRAPGNTIYF.

The V gene is TRBV6-2 or TRBV6-3, the J gene TRBJ1-2, with D possibly matching TRBD1 (6 bases). The germline CDR1 and CDR2 sequences are MNHEY and SVGEGT. V was shortened by 4 bases and J by 4 bases, with 19 bases between the two germline ends. This CDR3 comprises 16 residues. CDR3 DNA: TGTGCCAGCAGTTCGAGGTCGCAGGGGATCGGCTATGGCTACACCTTC. This sequence encodes CASSSRSQGIGYGYTF.

The V and J genes are TRBV18 and TRBJ2-1; the D gene is possibly TRBD2 (6 bases). Germline V gene sequence: CDR1 KGHSH, CDR2 LQKENI. Deletions cut 5 bases from V and 7 bases from J, with 15 bases between. The CDR3 is made up of 14 amino acids. Here the CDR3 DNA reads TGTGCCAGCTCAACACAATCGGGGGAGAATGAGCAGTTCTTC. Its translation: CASSTQSGENEQFF. The variable domain in full, completed from reference TRBV18 and TRBJ2-1, reads NAGVMQNPRHLVRRRGQEARLRCSPMKGHSHVYWYRQLPEEGLKFMVYLQKENIIDESGMPKERFSAEFPKEGPSILRIQQVVRGDSAAYFCASSTQSGENEQFFGPGTRLTVL.

The chain links TRBV5-1 to TRBJ2-7, with D possibly TRBD1 on 5 matching bases. The length of the CDR3 is 14 residues. CDR1 and CDR2 (germline): SGHRS, YFSETQ. V was clipped by 5 bases and J by 0 bases, with 12 bases between them. CDR3 coding DNA: TGCGCCAGCAGGGCGGACATGTCCTCCTACGAGCAGTACTTC. Its protein product is CASRADMSSYEQYF.

The chain has TRBV19 and TRBJ2-7, with 8 bases fitting TRBD1. Germline assignment: CDR1 LNHDA and CDR2 SQIVND (reference sequence). Trimming took 6 bases from V and 5 from J; bases not matched to a gene: 9. This CDR3 comprises 14 residues. The CDR3 is CASSGTGRGHEQYF. The CDR3 DNA reads as TGTGCCAGTAGCGGGACAGGTAGGGGCCACGAGCAGTACTTC.

The chain links TRBV5-1 to TRBJ2-2; 9 nucleotides match TRBD1. Germline V gene lookup returns CDR1 SGHRS and CDR2 YFSETQ. J gave up 7 bases and V 2 bases, and 3 bases lay outside the gene matches. The CDR3 spans 14 residues. CDR3 sequence (DNA): TGCGCCAGCAGCTTTGACAGGGGGGACGGGGAGCTGTTTTTT. This sequence encodes CASSFDRGDGELFF. Based on the CDR3 plus reference TRBV5-1 and TRBJ2-2, the full variable domain is KAGVTQTPRYLIKTRGQQVTLSCSPISGHRSVSWYQQTPGQGLQFLFEYFSETQRNKGNFPGRFSGRQFSNSRSEMNVSTLELGDSALYLCASSFDRGDGELFFGEGSRLTVL.

The chain uses TRBV6-1 and TRBJ1-5; perhaps TRBD1 as D (6 bases). The germline V gene has CDR1 MNHNS and CDR2 SASEGT. With 1 base removed from V and 7 bases from J, the gap between germline ends came to 14 bases. The CDR3 extends over 15 amino acids. The CDR3 spells CASSEGTGFGQPQHF. DNA for the CDR3: TGTGCCAGCAGTGAAGGTACAGGGTTTGGGCAGCCCCAGCATTTT.

The rearrangement links TRBV5-1 to TRBJ1-2, with 8 bases identical to TRBD1. Losses at the gene ends were 0 bases for V and 0 bases for J; bases not matched to a gene: 7. CDR1 and CDR2 (germline): SGHRS, YFSETQ. CDR3 length: 17 residues. In DNA, the CDR3 is TGCGCCAGCAGCTTGGCTTGGGAGACAGGGGCTAACTATGGCTACACCTTC. As protein: CASSLAWETGANYGYTF. Supplemented by reference TRBV5-1 and TRBJ1-2, the full variable domain reads KAGVTQTPRYLIKTRGQQVTLSCSPISGHRSVSWYQQTPGQGLQFLFEYFSETQRNKGNFPGRFSGRQFSNSRSEMNVSTLELGDSALYLCASSLAWETGANYGYTFGSGTRLTVV.

The chain joins TRBV6-5 to TRBJ2-5; possibly TRBD2 for D (6 bases). The CDR3 covers 15 residues. V was cut by 0 bases and J by 5 bases, with 13 bases left in between. Germline CDR1 and CDR2: MNHEY and SVGAGI. The DNA of the CDR3 is TGTGCCAGCAGTTACTCGATAGCGGTGAAGGAGACCCAGTACTTC. This gives the protein CASSYSIAVKETQYF.

This chain links TRBV28 with TRBJ1-5; TRBD1 might be the D (6 bases). The CDR3 runs 15 residues. Trimming shortened V by 3 bases and J by 1 base, and 10 bases separated the two germline ends. Looked up from germline, CDR1 is MDHEN and CDR2 is SYDVKM. The CDR3 spells CASSFGTGSNQPQHF. CDR3 DNA: TGTGCCAGCAGTTTCGGTACAGGGAGCAATCAGCCCCAGCATTTT.

The rearrangement uses TRBV19 and TRBJ2-3, with 8 bases that match TRBD2. CDR1 LNHDA and CDR2 SQIVND come from the germline V gene (reference sequence). J lost 4 bases, V lost 0 bases, and 12 bases had no gene match. CDR3 length: 18 residues. The CDR3 DNA reads TGTGCCAGTAGTATAGACCGCTCCATGAGCGGGGGCGCAGATACGCAGTATTTT. Translation gives CASSIDRSMSGGADTQYF. The full variable domain, with the rest looked up from reference TRBV19 and TRBJ2-3, is DGGITQSPKYLFRKEGQNVTLSCEQNLNHDAMYWYRQDPGQGLRLIYYSQIVNDFQKGDIAEGYSVSREKKESFPLTVTSAQKNPTAFYLCASSIDRSMSGGADTQYFGPGTRLTVL.

This sequence joins TRBV3-1 (or the pseudogene TRBV3-2) and TRBJ1-5, with 7 positions matching TRBD1. V shed 2 bases, J shed 1 base, and the junction held 8 bases outside the gene matches. The CDR3 length is 17 residues. Germline values: CDR1 LGHDT, CDR2 YNNKEL (reference sequence). CDR3 region: CASSQFPKTGSNQPQHF. DNA for the CDR3: TGTGCCAGCAGCCAATTTCCCAAGACAGGGAGCAATCAGCCCCAGCATTTT.